This T cell receptor (beta chain) is from a study of control samples from healthy donors and cancer patients (dated by TCRdb to the early 2020s). About this clone: It has no known antigen specificity. Base qualities are not provided; no much larger clone lies one nucleotide away.

Germline trimming amounts to 6 bases on V and 10 bases on J, with 9 as the count of junction bases outside the gene matches. The CDR3 starts with the cysteine, ends with the phenylalanine, and has 14 residues. The retained sequence is limited to the CDR3, 42 bases, with the frame set at the first base. CDR1 and CDR2, looked up from the germline V gene (reference sequence), are SGHKS and YYEKEE. The library was obtained by the immunoSEQ multiplex PCR assay. The immuneACCESS repertoire file appears here via TCRdb, limited to in-frame rearrangements. These files lack a portion of the clones; in checked studies, under half of the deficit traces to unresolved V genes, and the cause of the others is not known. This sample has approximately 49,000 clones in its table, and about 86% of those were observed once. The biggest ten clones account for roughly 2.8% of the sample.

Sequencing was done on a sample of PBMCs. The sequence is built from TRBV5-5 and TRBJ2-6; TRBD1 fits 8 bases in the junction. The clonotype originates from a woman aged 45-60 years with lung cancer. CDR3 region: CASTLSGTGNVLTF. The nucleotide sequence is TGTGCCAGCACCCTATCCGGGACAGGTAACGTCCTGACTTTC.